This T cell receptor beta chain is drawn from a study of cytomegalovirus exposure and HLA in healthy donors. As for the study in general: Among the roughly 400 genotyped donors, 70% to 90% were placed in the Caucasian-associated ancestry cluster.

The primer mix had 60 Vbeta and 13 Jbeta primers. Only in-frame clones appear in the TCRdb table, and some are missing; sequencing was by immunoSEQ multiplex PCR. The table has about 240,000 clones, approximately 80% seen once. The CDR3 contains 15 residues. Germline V lookup: CDR1 SNHLY, CDR2 FYNNEI. J gave up 7 bases and V 7 bases, and 10 bases lay outside the gene matches. The sample comprised PBMCs. The sequence came from a woman aged 55-70 years in good health and CMV-seropositive. This chain links TRBV2 with TRBJ2-1; 10 bases fit TRBD1. CDR3 sequence reads: CASKPGTGDWNEQFF. CDR3 sequence (DNA): TGTGCCAGCAAGCCCGGGACAGGGGACTGGAATGAGCAGTTCTTC. Filled out from reference TRBV2 and TRBJ2-1, the complete variable domain reads EPEVTQTPSHQVTQMGQEVILRCVPISNHLYFYWYRQILGQKVEFLVSFYNNEISEKSEIFDDQFSVERPDGSNFTLKIRSTKLEDSAMYFCASKPGTGDWNEQFFGPGTRLTVL.